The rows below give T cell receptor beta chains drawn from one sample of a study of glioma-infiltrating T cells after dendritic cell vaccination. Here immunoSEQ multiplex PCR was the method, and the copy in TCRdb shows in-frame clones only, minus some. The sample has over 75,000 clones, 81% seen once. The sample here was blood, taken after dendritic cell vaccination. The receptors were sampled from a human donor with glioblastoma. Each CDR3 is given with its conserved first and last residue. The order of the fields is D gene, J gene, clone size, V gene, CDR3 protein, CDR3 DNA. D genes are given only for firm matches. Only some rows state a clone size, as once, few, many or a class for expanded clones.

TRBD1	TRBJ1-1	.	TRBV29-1	CSARQGASRDTEAFF	TGCAGCGCTAGACAGGGGGCGAGTAGGGACACTGAAGCTTTCTTT
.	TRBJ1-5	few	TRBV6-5	CASSAGEAVNQPQHF	TGTGCCAGCAGTGCCGGGGAGGCGGTCAATCAGCCCCAGCATTTT
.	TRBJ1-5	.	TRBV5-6	CASSLGGDQPQHF	TGTGCCAGCAGCTTGGGGGGGGATCAGCCCCAGCATTTT
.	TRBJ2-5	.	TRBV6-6	CASSYRRGAGQETQYF	TGTGCCAGCAGTTACCGACGCGGGGCTGGCCAAGAGACCCAGTACTTC
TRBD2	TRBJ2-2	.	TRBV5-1	CASSSTTSGGGSNTGELFF	TGCGCCAGCAGCTCTACGACTAGCGGGGGGGGCTCGAACACCGGGGAGCTGTTTTTT
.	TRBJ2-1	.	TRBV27	CASSPTVPKIYNEQFF	TGTGCCAGCAGCCCAACAGTGCCCAAAATTTACAATGAGCAGTTCTTC
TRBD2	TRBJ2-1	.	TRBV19	CASSILLAGGRNEQFF	TGTGCCAGTAGTATCCTACTAGCGGGGGGGCGTAATGAGCAGTTCTTC
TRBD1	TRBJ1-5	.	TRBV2	CASRGGDRSSNSNQPQHF	TGTGCCAGCAGGGGGGGGGACAGGAGTTCTAATAGCAATCAGCCCCAGCATTTT
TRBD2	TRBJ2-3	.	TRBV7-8	CASSRSGGATMTDTQYF	TGTGCCAGCAGCCGAAGCGGGGGGGCCACGATGACAGATACGCAGTATTTT
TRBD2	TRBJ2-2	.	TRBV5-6	CASSLVTGAGTSGDGLFF	TGTGCCAGCAGCTTGGTTACAGGAGCCGGGACTAGCGGGGATGGACTGTTTTTT
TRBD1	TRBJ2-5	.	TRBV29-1	CSVEETGGGMETQYF	TGCAGCGTTGAAGAGACAGGGGGAGGTATGGAGACCCAGTACTTC
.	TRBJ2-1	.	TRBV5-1	CASSLAPTVSYNEQFF	TGCGCCAGCAGCTTGGCCCCAACGGTCTCCTACAATGAGCAGTTCTTC
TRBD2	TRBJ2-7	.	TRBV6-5	CASSISGVKGEQYF	TGTGCCAGCAGTATTAGCGGGGTGAAGGGGGAGCAGTACTTC
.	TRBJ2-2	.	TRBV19	CATLMGRNTGELFF	TGTGCCACCTTAATGGGGCGGAACACCGGGGAGCTGTTTTTT
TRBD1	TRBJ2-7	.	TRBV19	CASSTGTGYEQYF	TGTGCCAGTAGTACCGGGACAGGTTACGAGCAGTACTTC
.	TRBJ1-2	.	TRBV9	CASSVGQRNGYTF	TGTGCCAGCAGCGTAGGACAGAGGAATGGCTACACCTTC
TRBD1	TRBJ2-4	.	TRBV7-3	CASSSQGGLAKNIQYF	TGTGCCAGCAGCTCACAGGGGGGCTTGGCCAAAAACATTCAGTACTTC
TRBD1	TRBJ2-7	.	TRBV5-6	CASSPGQGAFNEQYF	TGTGCCAGCAGCCCGGGACAGGGGGCATTTAATGAGCAGTACTTC
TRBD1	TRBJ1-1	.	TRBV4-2	CASSRTGQGTEAFF	TGTGCCAGCAGCCGCACCGGACAGGGCACTGAAGCTTTCTTT
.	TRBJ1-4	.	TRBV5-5	CASSLVPPDEKLFF	TGTGCCAGCAGCTTGGTCCCTCCTGATGAAAAACTGTTTTTT
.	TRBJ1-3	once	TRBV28	CASWAPQGGGNTIYF	TGTGCCAGCTGGGCCCCACAGGGTGGTGGAAACACCATATATTTT
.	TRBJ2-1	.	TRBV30	CAWSWLAENEQFF	TGTGCCTGGAGTTGGCTGGCGGAAAATGAGCAGTTCTTC
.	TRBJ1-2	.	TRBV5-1	CASRNRQDYYGYTF	TGCGCCAGCAGAAACCGACAGGACTACTATGGCTACACCTTC
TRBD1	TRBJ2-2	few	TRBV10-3	CAISNRGRSGELFF	TGTGCCATCAGTAACAGGGGCAGATCCGGGGAGCTGTTTTTT
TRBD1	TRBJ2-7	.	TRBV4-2	CASSQGQLYEQYF	TGTGCCAGCAGCCAGGGACAGCTCTACGAGCAGTACTTC
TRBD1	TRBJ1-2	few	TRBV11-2	CASSPDRLYGYTF	TGTGCCAGCAGCCCGGACAGGCTCTATGGCTACACCTTC
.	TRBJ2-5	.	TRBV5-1	CASSEQGAAETQYF	TGCGCCAGCAGCGAACAGGGTGCTGCAGAGACCCAGTACTTC
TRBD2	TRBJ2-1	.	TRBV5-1	CASSLVRRGGYNEQFF	TGCGCCAGCAGCTTGGTAAGGCGGGGGGGGTACAATGAGCAGTTCTTC
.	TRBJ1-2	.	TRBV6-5	CASSTGGYGYTF	TGTGCCAGCAGTACGGGAGGCTATGGCTACACCTTC
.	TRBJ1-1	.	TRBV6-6	CASSTDSGRLKAFF	TGTGCCAGCAGTACGGACAGCGGTCGATTGAAAGCTTTCTTT
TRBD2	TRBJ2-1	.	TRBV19	CASSIRASRTSGTNEQFF	TGTGCCAGTAGCATTCGGGCAAGTCGGACTAGCGGGACCAATGAGCAGTTCTTC
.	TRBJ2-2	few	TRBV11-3	CASSFRAGNTGELFF	TGTGCCAGCAGCTTCAGGGCCGGAAACACCGGGGAGCTGTTTTTT
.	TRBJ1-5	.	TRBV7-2	CASSLNLNQPQHF	TGTGCCAGCAGCTTAAACTTAAATCAGCCCCAGCATTTT
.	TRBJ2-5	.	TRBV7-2	CASSLGRVWDF	TGTGCCAGCAGCTTAGGACGGGTGTGGGACTTC
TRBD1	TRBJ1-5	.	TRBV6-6	CASTQGQAVNQPQHF	TGTGCCAGCACCCAGGGACAGGCGGTCAATCAGCCCCAGCATTTT
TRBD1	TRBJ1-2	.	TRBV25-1	CASRMTGAYGYTF	TGTGCCAGCAGGATGACAGGGGCCTATGGCTACACCTTC
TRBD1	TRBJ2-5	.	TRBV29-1	CSVDQGDWKTQYF	TGCAGCGTTGATCAGGGGGATTGGAAGACCCAGTACTTC
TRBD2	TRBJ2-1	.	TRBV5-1	CASSLDYAGGNEQFF	TGCGCCAGCAGCTTGGATTACGCGGGGGGCAATGAGCAGTTCTTC
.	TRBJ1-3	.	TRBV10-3	CAISRARDTIYF	TGTGCCATCAGCAGGGCCCGGGACACCATATATTTT
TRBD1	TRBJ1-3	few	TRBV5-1	CASSVGQGAVGNTIYF	TGCGCCAGCAGCGTGGGACAGGGGGCGGTTGGAAACACCATATATTTT
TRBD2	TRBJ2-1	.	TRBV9	CASSVVASGRGGEQFF	TGTGCCAGCAGCGTAGTGGCTAGCGGGAGAGGTGGTGAGCAGTTCTTC
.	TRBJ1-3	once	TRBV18	CASSISGTGNTIYF	TGTGCCAGCTCGATTTCAGGGACTGGAAACACCATATATTTT